What follows are 21 T cell receptor beta chains derived from one specimen sequenced in a study of blood T cells in healthy people across ages. Next came a second PCR, run for about 6 to 12 cycles, which used a sample-barcoded 5' primer along with a J-beta primer mix. TCRdb analysed the 5' RACE reads with MiXCR anew, one entry per CDR3 protein. This table holds roughly 800,000 distinct CDR3 sequences, roughly 26% found once. Separately, the same data were catalogued under a study of T cells of mothers and their children.

The specimen sequenced was blood. These receptors originate from a boy aged 5-17 years in good health.

This clonotype was counted a few times. The rearrangement links TRBV9 to TRBJ2-5, with D possibly matching TRBD2 (7 bases). Per germline, CDR1 SGDLS and CDR2 YYNGEE. The length of the CDR3 is 14 residues. The ends were cut back, 0 bases at V and 4 bases at J, with 10 bases in the middle. For the CDR3, the DNA is TGTGCCAGCAGCGTAGCGGGGGGCCCAGAGACCCAGTACTTC. Its protein is CASSVAGGPETQYF.

The V and J genes are TRBV7-3 and TRBJ2-2; 8 bases align to TRBD2. CDR3 length: 15 amino acids. After removal of 8 bases from V and 4 bases from J, the junction contained 9 bases not matched to a gene. Germline V gene sequence: CDR1 SGHTA, CDR2 FQGTGA. The CDR3 spells CASQEAGGGTGELFF. The CDR3 nucleotides read TGTGCCAGCCAGGAGGCGGGGGGCGGCACCGGGGAGCTGTTTTTT.

As to this clonotype: The conserved phenylalanine or tryptophan is not found at the CDR3 terminus, so this likely reflects a read error. Here the CDR3 DNA reads TGCAGTGCCGCCCCGGTACGGGGTAATTCACCCCTCCACCTT. This sequence encodes CSAAPVRGNSPLHL. The chain recombines TRBV20-1 with TRBJ1-6; D not certain. The germline V gene has CDR1 DFQATT and CDR2 SNEGSKA (reference sequence). V gave up 6 bases and J gave up 6 bases, with 15 bases separating them. The CDR3 totals 14 residues.

This clonotype was seen once. The rearrangement uses TRBV7-2 and TRBJ2-3, with D possibly being TRBD1 or TRBD2 (6 bases each). V was cut by 3 bases and J by 6 bases, with 22 bases left in between. The length of the CDR3 is 17 residues. Germline lookup yields CDR1 SGHTA and CDR2 FQGNSA. The CDR3 is CASSFSGVSGAEDTQYF. The CDR3 DNA is TGTGCCAGCAGCTTCTCCGGTGTTTCGGGGGCAGAGGATACGCAGTATTTT.

The table lists this clonotype with a few counts. J is TRBJ2-1 and V is TRBV5-1; TRBD1 matches at 7 bases. The junction had 4 bases not matched to a gene; V was cut back by 4 bases and J by 0 bases. The CDR3 runs to 15 residues. Germline values: CDR1 SGHRS, CDR2 YFSETQ. CDR3 in DNA: TGCGCCAGCAGCCCTGACAGGGTCTCCTACAATGAGCAGTTCTTC. Protein product: CASSPDRVSYNEQFF.

The rearrangement uses TRBV9 and TRBJ2-2; 9 bases are a match to TRBD2. Per germline, CDR1 SGDLS and CDR2 YYNGEE. The length of the CDR3 is 17 residues. Trimming at V came to 4 bases and at J to 4 bases, leaving 11 bases not matched to a gene. The CDR3 DNA follows: TGTGCCAGCAGCTCAGTCGGCGGGGGGGCCGGCACCGGGGAGCTGTTTTTT. This gives the protein CASSSVGGGAGTGELFF.

This clonotype turned up a few times. Lacking the conserved final phenylalanine or tryptophan, this CDR3 likely reflects a read error. The J gene is TRBJ2-1, the V gene TRBV9, with 7 bases matching TRBD2. Germline V CDR1 and CDR2: SGDLS, YYNGEE. J was trimmed by 6 bases and V by 0 bases; bases with no gene match: 6. The CDR3 runs to 15 residues. The CDR3 protein is CASSVGWGTTNEQFL. CDR3 DNA sequence: TGTGCCAGCAGCGTAGGTTGGGGGACTACCAATGAGCAGTTCCTC.

The chain recombines TRBV9 with TRBJ2-7, with TRBD2 matching 10 bases. The CDR3 is 13 amino acids. The J segment lost 6 bases and the V segment lost 3 bases, leaving 3 bases of the junction unmatched. Germline-derived CDR1 and CDR2 are SGDLS and YYNGEE. CDR3 nucleotide sequence: TGTGCCAGCAGCGGACTAGCGGGTCCCGAGCAGTACTTC. Translation gives CASSGLAGPEQYF.

The rearrangement joins TRBV7-8 to TRBJ1-2; no definite D call. Between the trimmed V and J ends, which lost 4 bases and 6 bases, there was a span of 6 bases. The CDR3 has 11 amino acids. From germline, CDR1 is SGHVS and CDR2 FQNEAQ. The CDR3 DNA follows: TGTGCCAGCAGCTCCAGGAATGGCTACACCTTC. Amino acids: CASSSRNGYTF.

This clonotype was seen a few times. This chain uses TRBV29-1 with TRBJ2-1; perhaps TRBD2 as D (7 bases). The CDR3 covers 16 residues. Trimming removed 8 bases at V and 3 bases at J, with 23 bases between. Germline values: CDR1 SQVTM, CDR2 ANQGSEA. DNA of the CDR3: TGCAGCTATAGGGGGGGCCTACCCCAGCTCTACAATGAGCAGTTCTTC. It is translated as CSYRGGLPQLYNEQFF.

There are a few counts of this clonotype. The rearrangement joins TRBV9 to TRBJ2-2, with a weak D call TRBD1 (6 bases). Germline V CDR1 and CDR2: SGDLS, YYNGEE. The CDR3 contains 14 residues. Trimming took off 5 bases at V and 2 bases at J, with 10 bases between the two ends. CDR3 protein: CASRLGTNTGELFF. CDR3 nucleotides: TGTGCCAGCAGGTTAGGGACAAACACCGGGGAGCTGTTTTTT.

The chain is built from TRBV11-2 and TRBJ2-7; 8 nucleotides line up with TRBD2. The end of the DNA aligns better with TRBJ2-1, so the J call may be wrong. Per the germline V gene, CDR1 is SGHAT and CDR2 is FQNNGV. The CDR3 consists of 16 residues. Here the CDR3 DNA reads TGTGCCAGCAGCTCCCCGGGGACTAGAGTATACAATGAGCAGTTCTTC. It is translated as CASSSPGTRVYNEQFF.

The rearrangement joins TRBV2 to TRBJ1-4; 9 bases align to TRBD1. This CDR3 region has 18 residues. Trimming removed 4 bases from V and 7 bases from J; junction bases left unmatched: 16. Germline assignment: CDR1 SNHLY and CDR2 FYNNEI. The CDR3 here is CASSVPGQGQGSAEKLFF. The CDR3 coding sequence is TGTGCCAGCAGTGTGCCGGGACAGGGCCAAGGGTCAGCTGAAAAACTGTTTTTT.

This clonotype was recorded a few times. The chain combines TRBV10-3 with TRBJ2-3, with 7 nucleotides matching TRBD1. Unmatched junction bases numbered 11, after V lost 4 bases and J lost 1 base. This CDR3 region has 17 residues. Per the germline V gene, CDR1 is ENHRY and CDR2 is SYGVKD. The CDR3 DNA reads TGTGCCATCAGTGCCCCCCCGACAGGGATGGGCACAGATACGCAGTATTTT. Residues: CAISAPPTGMGTDTQYF.

V usage is TRBV7-9 and J usage is TRBJ1-2, with a possible D match to TRBD1 (5 bases). Germline lookup yields CDR1 SEHNR and CDR2 FQNEAQ (reference sequence). The CDR3 is made up of 16 amino acids. With 2 bases removed from V and 2 bases from J, the gap between germline ends came to 15 bases. The CDR3 nucleotides are TGTGCCAGCAGCTTAAGCGATAACAGGAGGAACTATGGCTACACCTTC. Residues: CASSLSDNRRNYGYTF.

In its sample, this clonotype was seen a few times. The genes are TRBV29-1 and TRBJ2-7; 11 bases fit TRBD1. After removal of 5 bases from V and 6 bases from J, the junction contained 6 bases not matched to a gene. Germline CDR1 SQVTM, CDR2 ANQGSEA. The CDR3 loop spans 13 amino acids. The chain's CDR3 is CSVSRDRGSEQYF. Here the CDR3 DNA reads TGCAGCGTTTCCCGGGACAGGGGGTCCGAGCAGTACTTC.

This clonotype was found a few times. The J gene is TRBJ2-3, the V gene TRBV10-3, with D perhaps matching TRBD1 or TRBD2 (5 bases each). Germline V lookup: CDR1 ENHRY, CDR2 SYGVKD. V was trimmed by 4 bases and J by 2 bases, leaving 10 bases between them. CDR3 length equals 14 residues. The CDR3 sequence: CAISGPGHTDTQYF. Written as DNA, the CDR3 is TGTGCCATCAGTGGCCCGGGGCACACAGATACGCAGTATTTT.

This clonotype turned up a few times. The J gene is TRBJ2-5, the V gene TRBV29-1, with D possibly matching TRBD2 (6 bases). The germline V gene encodes CDR1 SQVTM and CDR2 ANQGSEA. This CDR3 has 11 amino acids. The CDR3 spells CTGGGQETQYF. The CDR3 nucleotides are TGCACCGGTGGGGGGCAAGAGACCCAGTACTTC.

In its sample, this clonotype was seen a few times. The chain links TRBV16 to TRBJ1-1; no definite D call. The length of the CDR3 is 12 residues. Germline V gives CDR1 KGHSY, CDR2 FQNENV. The ends were cut back, 6 bases at V and 6 bases at J, with 11 bases in the middle. The CDR3 loop reads CASRGPGAEAFF. In DNA form, the CDR3 reads TGTGCCAGCAGAGGGCCTGGGGCTGAAGCTTTCTTT.

CDR3 nucleotides: TGTGCCAGCAGCGCCCGGGACAGCTTCACTGCTAACTATGGCTACACCTTC. This codes for CASSARDSFTANYGYTF. V is TRBV9 and J is TRBJ1-2, with 7 nucleotides matching TRBD1. The CDR3 is made up of 17 amino acids. CDR1 is SGDLS and CDR2 is YYNGEE in the germline V gene. V dropped 3 bases and J dropped 0; count of bases not matched to a gene: 11. Filled out from reference TRBV9 and TRBJ1-2, the complete variable domain reads DSGVTQTPKHLITATGQRVTLRCSPRSGDLSVYWYQQSLDQGLQFLIQYYNGEERAKGNILERFSAQQFPDLHSELNLSSLELGDSALYFCASSARDSFTANYGYTFGSGTRLTVV.

The chain has TRBV2 and TRBJ2-5; TRBD1 matches at 9 bases. The CDR3 extends over 15 amino acids. Germline V gives CDR1 SNHLY, CDR2 FYNNEI. Trimming at V came to 4 bases and at J to 5 bases, leaving 8 bases not matched to a gene. CDR3 bases: TGTGCCAGCAGTGCCCGGACAGGGGACTGGGAGACCCAGTACTTC. This codes for CASSARTGDWETQYF.